This entry lists 16 T cell receptor beta chains sequenced from one sample in a study of cytomegalovirus exposure and HLA in healthy donors. The study ran its PCR with 60 Vbeta and 13 Jbeta primers. Clones were sequenced by immunoSEQ multiplex PCR, and TCRdb holds only the in-frame ones, with some missing. The table records 200,000 to 300,000 clones, roughly 86% of them present only once. Sequencing was carried out using PBMCs. Receptors originate from a middle-aged woman in good health and CMV-seropositive.

This sequence joins TRBV28 and TRBJ2-1, with 8 bases aligning to TRBD2. The J segment lost 11 bases and the V segment lost 0 bases, leaving 6 bases of the junction unmatched. Germline values: CDR1 MDHEN, CDR2 SYDVKM. The CDR3 spans 14 residues. CDR3 nucleotide sequence: TGTGCCAGCAGTTTATGGAGGCTAGCGGGCCAGCAGTTCTTC. Encoded protein: CASSLWRLAGQQFF.

The chain carries TRBV7-2 and TRBJ2-5; 7 bases match TRBD1. V lost 9 bases to trimming and J lost 0 bases; unmatched junction nucleotides: 7. CDR1 is SGHTA, CDR2 FQGNSA, per germline. The CDR3 covers 14 residues. The CDR3 reads CARTNRGHQETQYF. The CDR3 nucleotides are TGTGCCAGGACGAACAGGGGCCACCAAGAGACCCAGTACTTC.

The chain combines TRBV6-5 with TRBJ2-1; D perhaps matches TRBD1 (5 bases). The V gene lost 5 bases and the J gene lost 8 bases, with 19 bases spanning the gap. CDR3 length equals 15 residues. In germline, CDR1 is MNHEY, CDR2 SVGAGI. CDR3 loop: CASSPARAGVDEQFF. CDR3 bases: TGTGCCAGCAGTCCCGCCAGGGCTGGTGTGGATGAGCAGTTCTTC.

The chain carries TRBV2 and TRBJ2-3; 7 nucleotides align to TRBD1. This CDR3 spans 16 amino acids. J was trimmed by 3 bases and V by 6 bases; bases with no gene match: 12. Germline loops: CDR1 SNHLY, CDR2 FYNNEI. CDR3: CASSPGTAPLTDTQYF. The CDR3, as DNA: TGTGCCAGCAGCCCCGGGACAGCCCCATTAACAGATACGCAGTATTTT. The whole variable domain, remainder taken from reference TRBV2 and TRBJ2-3, is EPEVTQTPSHQVTQMGQEVILRCVPISNHLYFYWYRQILGQKVEFLVSFYNNEISEKSEIFDDQFSVERPDGSNFTLKIRSTKLEDSAMYFCASSPGTAPLTDTQYFGPGTRLTVL.

The chain couples TRBV5-4 to TRBJ2-2; 10 positions agree with TRBD2. Germline CDR1 SGHNT, CDR2 YYREEE (reference sequence). The trim removed 2 bases at V and 6 bases at J, leaving 10 bases unmatched. This CDR3 contains 17 residues. The CDR3 sequence is CASSFGLAGAAAGELFF. DNA for the CDR3: TGTGCCAGCAGCTTCGGCCTAGCGGGAGCAGCGGCCGGGGAGCTGTTTTTT.

The rearrangement joins TRBV27 to TRBJ2-3, with 11 positions matching TRBD2. This CDR3 is built from 15 residues. Germline CDR1 is MNHEY and CDR2 is SMNVEV (reference sequence). The V and J ends lost 7 bases and 5 bases, in that order; junction bases with no gene match: 8. Here the CDR3 DNA reads TGTGCCAGCAACCCAAGACTAGCGGGACAAGATACGCAGTATTTT. Protein: CASNPRLAGQDTQYF.

In this sample, this clone turned up a few times. This chain uses TRBV6-5 with TRBJ1-4; D gene unclear. The CDR3 has 15 amino acids. The germline V and J ends were trimmed by 0 bases and 4 bases, with 9 bases remaining between them. The V gene's germline CDR1 is MNHEY and CDR2 SVGAGI. Here the CDR3 DNA reads TGTGCCAGCAGTTACTCGGGCAGCCTTAATGAAAAACTGTTTTTT. This sequence encodes CASSYSGSLNEKLFF.

This chain connects TRBV27 to TRBJ2-6, with D tentatively TRBD1 (5 bases). CDR1 is MNHEY, CDR2 SMNVEV, per germline (reference sequence). With 3 bases removed from V and 0 bases from J, the gap between germline ends came to 12 bases. This CDR3 spans 17 amino acids. CDR3 in DNA: TGTGCCAGCAGTTTTCGACAGACCCCCTCTGGGGCCAACGTCCTGACTTTC. Translated, it gives CASSFRQTPSGANVLTF.

This clone was counted only a few times. The rearrangement links TRBV10-3 to TRBJ2-5; TRBD2 matches 7 bases. This CDR3 contains 14 residues. Per the germline V gene, CDR1 is ENHRY and CDR2 is SYGVKD. V shed 8 bases, J shed 1 base, and the junction held 7 bases outside the gene matches. CDR3 region: CAIRPSGAQETQYF. The CDR3 DNA reads TGTGCCATCCGACCCAGCGGGGCCCAAGAGACCCAGTACTTC.

For this clone: Other nucleotide sequences in the sample specify the same CDR3. The chain has TRBV20-1 and TRBJ2-1, with D possibly being TRBD2 (5 bases). Per germline, CDR1 DFQATT and CDR2 SNEGSKA (reference sequence). The CDR3 contains 11 residues. Trimming took off 6 bases at V and 9 bases at J, with 12 bases between the two ends. The CDR3 region is CSATRTGEQFF. The CDR3, as DNA: TGCAGTGCCACAAGGACTGGTGAGCAGTTCTTC.

This chain joins TRBV5-1 and TRBJ2-3; 9 nucleotides align to TRBD2. V was clipped by 0 bases and J by 2 bases; unmatched bases: 13. The CDR3 is made up of 19 amino acids. Germline lookup yields CDR1 SGHRS and CDR2 YFSETQ. Here the CDR3 reads CASSLAGVASGTLTDTQYF. CDR3 nucleotides: TGCGCCAGCAGCTTGGCCGGCGTGGCTAGCGGGACCCTCACAGATACGCAGTATTTT.

The rearrangement joins TRBV30 to TRBJ2-1; D gene ambiguous. Germline V gene sequence: CDR1 GTSNPN, CDR2 SVGIG (reference sequence). With 3 bases removed from V and 5 bases from J, the gap between germline ends came to 5 bases. This CDR3 has 11 amino acids. CDR3 sequence reads: CAWSLNNEQFF. CDR3 nucleotide sequence: TGTGCCTGGAGCCTAAACAATGAGCAGTTCTTC.

The chain combines TRBV5-1 with TRBJ2-1; 10 bases map to TRBD2. V was pared by 3 bases and J by 3 bases, with 9 bases of the junction left unmatched. This CDR3 is 17 amino acids long. The germline V gene has CDR1 SGHRS and CDR2 YFSETQ. The CDR3 is CASSWGASGSYYNEQFF. The CDR3 coding sequence is TGCGCCAGCAGCTGGGGGGCTAGCGGGAGCTACTACAATGAGCAGTTCTTC. The full variable domain, rest sourced from reference TRBV5-1 and TRBJ2-1, is KAGVTQTPRYLIKTRGQQVTLSCSPISGHRSVSWYQQTPGQGLQFLFEYFSETQRNKGNFPGRFSGRQFSNSRSEMNVSTLELGDSALYLCASSWGASGSYYNEQFFGPGTRLTVL.

The chain is built from TRBV18 and TRBJ2-7; TRBD1 is a possible D gene (6 bases). Germline V gene data show CDR1 as KGHSH and CDR2 as LQKENI. V lost 4 bases and J 3 bases, leaving 16 bases between the germline ends. CDR3 length equals 15 residues. DNA for the CDR3: TGTGCCAGCTCACGGGACCGGGGACAAGTCTACGAGCAGTACTTC. It translates to CASSRDRGQVYEQYF.

This clone was recorded only once. This rearrangement joins TRBV9 to TRBJ1-4; 7 positions match TRBD1. Germline trimming cut 4 bases from V and 0 bases from J; bases unmatched to any gene: 3. Germline CDR1 and CDR2: SGDLS and YYNGEE. CDR3 length: 15 residues. The CDR3 region is CASSTTGATNEKLFF. The DNA of the CDR3 is TGTGCCAGCAGCACAACAGGGGCAACTAATGAAAAACTGTTTTTT.

The chain uses TRBV28 and TRBJ1-5, with TRBD1 matching over 12 bases. From germline, CDR1 is MDHEN and CDR2 SYDVKM. V was pared by 8 bases and J by 7 bases, with 6 bases of the junction left unmatched. The CDR3 covers 14 residues. CDR3 sequence: CASGGQGAWQPQHF. The CDR3 DNA reads TGTGCCAGCGGGGGACAGGGGGCTTGGCAGCCCCAGCATTTT.